This T cell receptor (beta chain) emerged from a study of OX40 agonist ivuxolimab in advanced cancers. Study details: Of mixed ages from roughly 23 to 80 and averaging about 56 years, the group was around 78% male.

Measured with immunoSEQ multiplex PCR; TCRdb has only the in-frame clones, and not every one. The profile shows some 23,000 clones, 75% to 85% of them singletons. The receptor was isolated from an adult with an advanced solid tumor such as melanoma, head and neck, liver or kidney cancer. This material consisted of CD4+ or CD8+ T cells sorted from blood, taken in a trial of the OX40 agonist ivuxolimab.

The DNA for the CDR3 is TGTGCCAGCAGCCTAAGTCCCTTGCAGGGGACGGATACGCAGTATTTT. Protein sequence: CASSLSPLQGTDTQYF. The chain employs TRBV7-6 and TRBJ2-3; perhaps TRBD1 as D (6 bases). Looked up from germline, CDR1 is SGHVS and CDR2 is FNYEAQ. V was clipped by 5 bases and J by 6 bases, with 21 bases between them. The CDR3 spans 16 residues.